One T cell receptor beta chain is described in this entry. This entry comes from a study of blood T cell repertoires in COVID-19. Across the study: COVID-19 samples from acute and convalescent phases originated in the United States, Italy and Spain. Nucleic acid was either cDNA or gDNA, and it came from T cells, B-cell-depleted T cells, or PBMCs.

From germline, CDR1 is MNHEY and CDR2 SVGAGI. V lost 6 bases, J lost 5 bases, and 4 bases stayed unmatched. The CDR3 is 14 amino acids. Methods used by the authors: Reference gene primer amplification gave estimated nucleated cell counts. Repertoires were generated with immunoSEQ multiplex PCR, while TCRdb's copy carries only in-frame clones and drops some. The V and J calls and clone size are taken from that table; D and trimming were inferred from the DNA. The sample includes 190,000 or so clones, around 87% of them seen just once. J is TRBJ1-4 and V is TRBV6-5, with 9 bases fitting TRBD1. The sequenced sample consisted of peripheral blood. The source is a man in his forties with active or convalescent COVID-19. The CDR3 sequence: CASRPGTGNEKLFF. CDR3 nucleotide sequence: TGTGCCAGCAGGCCCGGGACAGGGAATGAAAAACTGTTTTTT.